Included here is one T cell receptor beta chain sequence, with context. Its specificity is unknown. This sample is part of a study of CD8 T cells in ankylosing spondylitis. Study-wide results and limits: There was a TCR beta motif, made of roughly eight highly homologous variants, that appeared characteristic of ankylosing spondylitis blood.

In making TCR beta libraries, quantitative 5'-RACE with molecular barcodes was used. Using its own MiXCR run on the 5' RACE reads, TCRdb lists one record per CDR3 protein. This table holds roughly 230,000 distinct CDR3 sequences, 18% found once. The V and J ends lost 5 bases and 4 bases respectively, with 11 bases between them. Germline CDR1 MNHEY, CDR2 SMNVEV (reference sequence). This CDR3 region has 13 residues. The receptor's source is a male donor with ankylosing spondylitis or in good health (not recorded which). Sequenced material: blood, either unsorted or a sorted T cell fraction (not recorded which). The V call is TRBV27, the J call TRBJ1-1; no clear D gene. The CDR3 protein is CASSPWESTEAFF. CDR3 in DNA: TGTGCCAGCAGTCCGTGGGAGAGCACTGAAGCTTTCTTT.